The 15 T cell receptor beta chains in this list originate from one sample, sequenced in a study of CD8+ T cells in alopecia areata. RNA was extracted and reverse transcribed into cDNA as the sequencing template. Profiled with immunoSEQ multiplex PCR; TCRdb holds only in-frame clones, not every one. This sample has roughly 120,000 clones, each found more than once. The sample comprised lesional skin. Source of these receptors: a C3H/HeJ mouse with alopecia areata. MHC haplotype of the strain: H2-k.

This clone was found a few times. Mouse gene names apply. The read terminates 4 residues ahead of where the CDR3 ends, so the germline J gene completes it. This chain uses TRBV13-3 with TRBJ2-1, with 10 bases fitting TRBD2. The junction had 4 bases not matched to a gene; V was cut back by 1 base and J by 3 bases. The germline gives CDR1 NNHDY, CDR2 SYVADS. CDR3 size: 16 residues. The CDR3 here is CASSDPGLGSYAEQFF. The sequenced part of the CDR3 DNA is TGTGCCAGCAGTGATCCGGGACTGGGGAGCTATGCT.

In regard to this clone: The gene names here belong to mouse. Coverage ceases 4 residues before the CDR3 finishes, and the germline J gene fills in the end. The chain links TRBV1 to TRBJ2-2; 7 nucleotides align to TRBD1. Germline-derived CDR1 and CDR2 are NSQYPW and LRSPGD (reference sequence). The CDR3 length is 14 residues. V gave up 4 bases and J gave up 4 bases; unmatched junction bases: 3. The CDR3 sequence: CTCSDRGSTGQLYF. The part of the CDR3 DNA that was read is TGCACCTGCAGTGACAGGGGATCCACCGGG.

Details on this clone: Gene names refer to mouse genes. The sequenced fragment ends 4 residues before the CDR3 boundary, so the rest is inferred from the germline J gene. The V call is TRBV1, the J call TRBJ2-3; 11 positions agree with TRBD1. V lost 2 bases, J lost 1 base, and 5 bases stayed unmatched. The CDR3 extends over 17 amino acids. Germline V gives CDR1 NSQYPW, CDR2 LRSPGD (reference sequence). CDR3 DNA (partial): TGCACCTGCAGTGCACAAGGGACAGGGGGGGGTGCAGAA. It is translated as CTCSAQGTGGGAE. In full, the CDR3 reads CTCSAQGTGGGAETLYF. The full variable domain, in which reference TRBV1 and TRBJ2-3 provide the parts outside the CDR3, is VTLLEQNPRWRLVPRGQAVNLRCILKNSQYPWMSWYQQDLQKQLQWLFTLRSPGDKEVKSLPGADYLATRVTDTELRLQVANMSQGRTLYCTCSAQGTGGGAETLYFGSGTRLTVL.

This clone was seen repeatedly, ten times or more. All gene names here are mouse names. The CDR3 is cut off 4 residues early in the read; its end comes from the germline J gene. Other DNA sequences from this sample encode an identical CDR3 as well. The genes are TRBV13-3 and TRBJ2-1; 7 bases are a match to TRBD1. CDR1 and CDR2 (germline): NNHDY, SYVADS. This CDR3 spans 13 amino acids. The junction had 4 bases not matched to a gene; V was cut back by 5 bases and J by 5 bases. CDR3 protein: CASRGDRDAEQFF. The CDR3 DNA, read in part, is TGTGCCAGCAGGGGTGACAGGGATGCT.

Points on this clone: Each gene name is a mouse one. The CDR3 loop reads CASSDRAPSAETLYF. Partial CDR3 DNA: TGTGCCAGCAGTGACAGGGCCCCAAGTGCAGAA. The rearrangement links TRBV13-3 to TRBJ2-3, with D possibly matching TRBD1 (5 bases). The CDR3 extends 4 residues past the end of the read, so its final part is completed from the germline J gene. Trimming took 2 bases from V and 0 from J, leaving 10 bases between them. This CDR3 is built from 15 residues. CDR1 and CDR2 from the germline V gene are NNHDY and SYVADS.

This clone was seen a few times. Germline and genes: mouse. The read terminates 4 residues ahead of where the CDR3 ends, so the germline J gene completes it. The V gene is TRBV1, the J gene TRBJ2-1; 12 bases agree with TRBD2. Germline lookup yields CDR1 NSQYPW and CDR2 LRSPGD (reference sequence). The CDR3 spans 15 residues. V shed 6 bases and J 0 bases; nucleotides not matched to a gene: 0. The sequenced CDR3 bases are TGCACCTGCAGGGACTGGGGGGGTAACTATGCT. It yields the protein CTCRDWGGNYA. The whole CDR3 sequence is CTCRDWGGNYAEQFF.

As to this clone: Gene labels here are mouse ones. The read ends 4 residues shy of where the CDR3 ends; the end is completed using the germline J gene. J is TRBJ2-3 and V is TRBV13-3, with D unclear. This CDR3 is built from 16 residues. CDR1 and CDR2 (germline): NNHDY, SYVADS. Trimming stripped 0 bases from V and 0 bases from J, with 11 bases between. This CDR3 is CASSDAEPLSAETLYF. The sequenced CDR3 bases are TGTGCCAGCAGTGATGCAGAGCCCCTTAGTGCAGAA.

This clone appeared a few times. Mouse germline and gene names are used. The DNA ends 4 residues before the CDR3 does, and the rest of the CDR3 is filled in from the germline J gene. The chain joins TRBV19 to TRBJ2-3; TRBD2 aligns across 9 bases. Germline-derived CDR1 and CDR2 are FNHDT and SITEND (reference sequence). Losses at the gene ends were 6 bases for V and 0 bases for J; bases not matched to a gene: 5. There are 15 residues in the CDR3. CDR3 in amino acids: CASTRDWVSAETLYF. Incomplete CDR3 DNA: TGTGCCAGCACCAGGGACTGGGTTAGTGCAGAA.

Comments on this clone: The listed genes are named as in mouse. The read comes to an end 4 residues before the CDR3 does, leaving the germline J gene to fill in the end. The V and J genes are TRBV1 and TRBJ2-7; 9 nucleotides match TRBD1. The germline V gene has CDR1 NSQYPW and CDR2 LRSPGD (reference sequence). The CDR3 length is 14 residues. CDR3 protein: CTCSGTGAFYEQYF. Incomplete CDR3 DNA: TGCACCTGCAGTGGGACAGGGGCCTTTTAT.

This clone was found a few times. The listed genes are named as in mouse. The DNA ends 4 residues before the CDR3 does, and the rest of the CDR3 is filled in from the germline J gene. The rearrangement links TRBV19 to TRBJ1-4, with TRBD1 as a possible D gene (5 bases). Germline values: CDR1 FNHDT, CDR2 SITEND (reference sequence). Trimming removed 2 bases from V and 0 bases from J, with 11 bases in between. CDR3 length: 16 amino acids. Here the CDR3 reads CASSMRGGISNERLFF. Incomplete CDR3 DNA: TGTGCCAGCAGTATGCGGGGGGGAATTTCCAACGAA.

This clone was detected only a few times. Genes here carry mouse names. The read ends 4 residues early relative to the CDR3; the germline J gene fills the gap. V gene TRBV13-3 combines with J gene TRBJ2-3; TRBD1 matches 12 bases. The CDR3 sequence is 18 residues long. Germline V gene sequence: CDR1 NNHDY, CDR2 SYVADS. With V trimmed by 0 bases and J by 1 base, 6 bases remained unmatched. The CDR3 sequence is CASSDALGQGAGAETLYF. CDR3 DNA (partial): TGTGCCAGCAGTGATGCACTGGGACAGGGGGCCGGTGCAGAA.

This clone showed up just a few times. The germline and genes are mouse ones. The read halts 4 residues ahead of the CDR3 end, with the missing end drawn from the germline J gene. The V and J genes are TRBV13-3 and TRBJ2-1, with D tentatively TRBD2 (5 bases). Germline lookup yields CDR1 NNHDY and CDR2 SYVADS. The CDR3 extends over 13 amino acids. V lost 4 bases to trimming and J lost 3 bases, with 8 bases between them. The CDR3 DNA, read in part, is TGTGCCAGCAGTCTGGGTCCCTATGCT. Translated, it gives CASSLGPYA. The whole CDR3 sequence is CASSLGPYAEQFF.

This clone was seen a few times. The gene names given are mouse names. CDR3 loop: CASNPGGPTNSDYTF. The DNA read from the CDR3 is TGTGCCAGCAATCCCGGGGGGCCCACAAACTCC. The rearrangement uses TRBV19 and TRBJ1-2; a weak D match, TRBD1 (6 bases). The sequenced fragment ends 4 residues before the CDR3 boundary, so the rest is inferred from the germline J gene. The V and J ends lost 6 bases and 0 bases respectively, with 15 bases between them. This CDR3 region has 15 residues. Germline assignment: CDR1 FNHDT and CDR2 SITEND (reference sequence).

Concerning this clone itself: Gene names are the mouse ones. The read is 4 residues too short to cover the CDR3 end, so that end is filled in from the germline J gene. The chain couples TRBV1 to TRBJ1-2; 8 nucleotides line up with TRBD1. The CDR3 consists of 14 residues. Germline lookup yields CDR1 NSQYPW and CDR2 LRSPGD (reference sequence). The DNA read from the CDR3 is TGCACCTGCAGTGCAGGGACAGGGAGGCCC. The encoded protein is CTCSAGTGRP. From start to end, the CDR3 is CTCSAGTGRPDYTF.

This clone was counted a few times. The gene names given are mouse names. Read data end 4 residues before the CDR3 end; the end is taken from the germline J gene. This rearrangement joins TRBV13-1 to TRBJ2-7, with a possible D match to TRBD2 (6 bases). This CDR3 region has 15 residues. The V end lost 2 bases, the J end lost 0 bases, and 12 bases lay between the germline ends. Germline CDR1 and CDR2: NSHNY and SYGAGN. The CDR3 spells CASSDLLGSSYEQYF. The CDR3 bases that were read are TGTGCCAGCAGTGACTTGCTGGGGAGCTCCTAT.